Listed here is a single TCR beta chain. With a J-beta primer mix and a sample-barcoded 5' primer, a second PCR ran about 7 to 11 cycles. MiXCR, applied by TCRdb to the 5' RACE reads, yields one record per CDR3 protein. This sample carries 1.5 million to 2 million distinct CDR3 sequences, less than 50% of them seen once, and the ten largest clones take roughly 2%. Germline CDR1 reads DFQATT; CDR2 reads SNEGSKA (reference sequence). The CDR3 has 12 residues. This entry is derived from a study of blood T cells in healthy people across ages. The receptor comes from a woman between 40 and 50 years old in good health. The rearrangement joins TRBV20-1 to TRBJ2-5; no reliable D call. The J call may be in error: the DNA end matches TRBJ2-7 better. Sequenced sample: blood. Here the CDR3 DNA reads TGCAGTGCTAGGGAAAGCCGACGCGAGCAGTACTTC. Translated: CSARESRREQYF.